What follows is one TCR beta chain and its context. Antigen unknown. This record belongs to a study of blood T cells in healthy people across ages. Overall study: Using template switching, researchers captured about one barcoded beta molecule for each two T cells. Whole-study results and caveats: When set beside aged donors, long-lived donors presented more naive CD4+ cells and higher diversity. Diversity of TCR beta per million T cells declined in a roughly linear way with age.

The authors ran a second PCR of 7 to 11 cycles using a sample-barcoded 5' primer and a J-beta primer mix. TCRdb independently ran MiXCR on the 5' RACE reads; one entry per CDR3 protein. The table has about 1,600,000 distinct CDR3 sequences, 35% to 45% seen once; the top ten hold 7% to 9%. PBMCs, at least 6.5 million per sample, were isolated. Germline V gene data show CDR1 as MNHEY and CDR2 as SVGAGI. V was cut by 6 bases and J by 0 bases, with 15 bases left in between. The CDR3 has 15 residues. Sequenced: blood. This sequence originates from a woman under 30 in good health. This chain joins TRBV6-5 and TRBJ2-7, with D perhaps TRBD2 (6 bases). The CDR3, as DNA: TGTGCCAGCAGCTGGGGGGTGGGGAGCTCCTACGAGCAGTACTTC. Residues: CASSWGVGSSYEQYF.